Following are 14 T cell receptor beta chains from one sample sequenced in a study of neurological immune-mediated disorders. Using its own MiXCR run on the 5' RACE reads, TCRdb lists one record per CDR3 protein. The sample lists about 25,000 distinct CDR3 sequences, roughly 12% seen once, with roughly 17% in the top ten. Sequencing was done on a sample of PBMCs. The receptors derive from a woman between 40 and 55 years old with HTLV-1-associated myelopathy (HAM/TSP).

This clonotype was counted many times. The rearrangement links TRBV4-1 to TRBJ1-4; D perhaps matches TRBD1 (6 bases). CDR1 MGHRA and CDR2 YSYEKL come from the germline V gene. The CDR3 length is 18 residues. V lost 3 bases to trimming and J lost 0 bases, with 17 bases between them. This CDR3 is CASSHLGTQSATNEKLFF. CDR3 sequence (DNA): TGCGCCAGCAGCCATCTTGGGACACAATCTGCAACTAATGAAAAACTGTTTTTT.

This clonotype was recorded many times. This rearrangement joins TRBV20-1 to TRBJ2-3, with 9 bases matching TRBD1. Germline V lookup: CDR1 DFQATT, CDR2 SNEGSKA (reference sequence). Trimming removed 6 bases from V and 4 bases from J; junction bases left unmatched: 2. This CDR3 region has 12 residues. CDR3 sequence (DNA): TGCAGTGCACAGGGGGCTTCAGATACGCAGTATTTT. Protein product: CSAQGASDTQYF.

This clonotype was recorded many times. The V call is TRBV20-1, the J call TRBJ2-3; TRBD2 matches at 7 bases. The V gene end was trimmed by 0 bases and the J gene end by 2 bases; junction bases not matched to a gene: 5. Germline values: CDR1 DFQATT, CDR2 SNEGSKA (reference sequence). The CDR3 is 15 amino acids. CDR3 DNA sequence: TGCAGTGCTAGAGATCGGCTAGCGGTCACAGATACGCAGTATTTT. Translating it yields CSARDRLAVTDTQYF.

The table lists this clonotype with many counts. This chain joins TRBV5-1 and TRBJ2-3; 8 bases fit TRBD2. This CDR3 is built from 16 residues. The germline V gene encodes CDR1 SGHRS and CDR2 YFSETQ. With 4 bases clipped from V and 4 bases from J, the junction kept 11 bases outside the gene matches. The CDR3 sequence: CASSPGLAPLPDTQYF. The DNA for the CDR3 is TGCGCCAGCAGCCCCGGACTAGCCCCTCTCCCAGATACGCAGTATTTT.

This clonotype was found many times. This chain links TRBV10-2 with TRBJ2-5; 8 bases match TRBD2. Germline V gene sequence: CDR1 WSHSY, CDR2 SAAADI. This CDR3 is built from 15 residues. The V gene end was trimmed by 6 bases and the J gene end by 4 bases; junction bases not matched to a gene: 10. This chain's CDR3 is CASSLTGTSRETQYF. The DNA for the CDR3 is TGCGCCAGCAGCCTGACCGGGACTAGTAGAGAGACCCAGTACTTC.

This clonotype was counted at least ten times. One junction end does not reproduce the germline sequence, and a read error may be involved. The chain carries TRBV7-3 and TRBJ2-7, with D unclear. The CDR3 consists of 13 residues. Germline V lookup: CDR1 SGHTA, CDR2 FQGTGA. CDR3 sequence reads: CASSVTLHDEQYF. CDR3 nucleotides: TGTGCCAGCAGCGTAACCCTACACGACGAGCAGTACTTC.

Many counts were recorded for this clonotype. This chain uses TRBV24-1 with TRBJ2-3; TRBD1 matches 7 bases. This CDR3 region has 16 residues. With V trimmed by 4 bases and J by 0 bases, 6 bases remained unmatched. Per the germline V gene, CDR1 is KGHDR and CDR2 is SFDVKD. CDR3 loop: CATSDRTTGSTDTQYF. CDR3 DNA: TGTGCCACCAGTGACCGTACGACAGGGAGCACAGATACGCAGTATTTT.

In its sample, this clonotype was seen many times. This chain uses TRBV12-3 or TRBV12-4 with TRBJ2-2; D remains ambiguous. This CDR3 is 13 amino acids long. Trimming took 6 bases from V and 6 from J, leaving 11 bases between them. The CDR3 spells CASSPGVAGELFF. The CDR3 DNA follows: TGTGCCAGCAGCCCTGGGGTGGCCGGGGAGCTGTTTTTT.

This clonotype occurred many times. The chain carries TRBV3-1 and TRBJ2-7, with D unclear. The CDR3 covers 15 residues. CDR1 and CDR2 from the germline V gene are LGHDT and YNNKEL (reference sequence). Between the trimmed V and J ends, which lost 1 base and 4 bases, there was a span of 14 bases. CDR3 region: CASSQAPDWMYEQYV. The CDR3 DNA sequence: TGTGCCAGCAGCCAAGCCCCAGACTGGATGTACGAGCAGTACGTC.

This clonotype has at least ten counts. The chain employs TRBV4-1 and TRBJ2-7; TRBD2 agrees at 7 bases. Unmatched junction bases numbered 7, after V lost 8 bases and J lost 3 bases. From germline, CDR1 is MGHRA and CDR2 YSYEKL. The CDR3 totals 13 residues. The CDR3 DNA follows: TGCGCCAGCCGCCGGGGGGAAAACTACGAGCAGTACTTC. Protein: CASRRGENYEQYF.

This clonotype was counted ten times or more. The chain recombines TRBV5-1 with TRBJ1-4; no clear D gene. V was clipped by 4 bases and J by 8 bases, with 21 bases between them. The CDR3 loop spans 16 amino acids. From germline, CDR1 is SGHRS and CDR2 YFSETQ. DNA for the CDR3: TGCGCCAGCAGCCCGTTGCCGGGATCTGCGCGCGAAAAACTGTTTTTT. Its protein is CASSPLPGSAREKLFF. The full variable domain, with the rest looked up from reference TRBV5-1 and TRBJ1-4, is KAGVTQTPRYLIKTRGQQVTLSCSPISGHRSVSWYQQTPGQGLQFLFEYFSETQRNKGNFPGRFSGRQFSNSRSEMNVSTLELGDSALYLCASSPLPGSAREKLFFGSGTQLSVL.

This clonotype was picked up many times. The chain recombines TRBV5-1 with TRBJ1-6; D remains ambiguous. Germline V gene lookup returns CDR1 SGHRS and CDR2 YFSETQ. Between the trimmed V and J ends, which lost 1 base and 3 bases, there was a span of 8 bases. The CDR3 covers 15 residues. The chain's CDR3 is CASSLSLNYNSPLHF. Written as DNA, the CDR3 is TGCGCCAGCAGCTTGAGCCTTAACTATAATTCACCCCTCCACTTT.

This clonotype was observed at least ten times. V and J are TRBV29-1 and TRBJ1-1; 7 bases line up with TRBD1. V was clipped by 5 bases and J by 5 bases; unmatched bases: 5. The CDR3 is 12 residues long. Germline CDR1 is SQVTM and CDR2 is ANQGSEA. Here the CDR3 reads CSVPIQGTEAFF. The CDR3 coding sequence is TGCAGCGTTCCCATACAGGGGACTGAAGCTTTCTTT.

This clonotype was picked up many times. The genes are TRBV5-1 and TRBJ2-2; D may be TRBD1 or TRBD2 (5 bases each). Trimming took 5 bases from V and 4 from J, leaving 15 bases between them. From germline, CDR1 is SGHRS and CDR2 YFSETQ. The CDR3 loop spans 15 amino acids. CDR3: CASSFPGTGTGELFF. CDR3 in DNA: TGCGCCAGCAGTTTCCCGGGGACGGGCACCGGGGAGCTGTTTTTT.